The clone carrying this T cell receptor (beta chain) was counted only a few times. Some clones are missing from TCRdb's copy, which holds only in-frame ones; the method was immunoSEQ multiplex PCR. Here the sample spans 130,000 or so clones, around nine tenths being singletons. The sample comes from a study of control samples from healthy donors and cancer patients. The CDR3 is 13 residues long. V lost 1 base to trimming and J lost 5 bases, with 9 bases between them. Germline V gene sequence: CDR1 SGHTA, CDR2 FQGTGA. This chain links TRBV7-3 with TRBJ2-7; a weak D match, TRBD1 (5 bases). The sequenced material came from blood. The TCR originated in a man between 40 and 49 years old in good health. CDR3 sequence reads: CASSLIQGHEQYF. In DNA form, the CDR3 reads TGTGCCAGCAGCTTAATTCAGGGCCACGAGCAGTACTTC.